The present entry profiles one TCR beta chain with its context. Its antigen is undetermined. The data originate from a study of cytomegalovirus exposure and HLA in healthy donors. Study-wide results and caveats: Previous analysis showed most TCR beta V segments were productive about 87% or about 30% of the time. Presence/absence analyses took donor sequencing depth as roughly uniform.

The donors gave bone marrow, and they were healthy. Vbeta (60) and Jbeta (13) primers were used in the PCR. In the study's own analysis: A later analysis counted roughly 74 million unique TCR beta chains, around 12 million shared. Method: immunoSEQ multiplex PCR; TCRdb's copy keeps in-frame clones and lacks some. V and J calls and clone size come straight from that table; D and trimming were deduced from the DNA. In the table there are approximately 150,000 clones, about four fifths of which are singletons. Trimming left V 5 bases short and J 5 bases short, with 16 bases between. CDR1 is MNHEY, CDR2 SVGAGI, per germline. There are 14 residues in the CDR3.

Material: PBMCs. V gene TRBV6-5 combines with J gene TRBJ2-7, with a tentative D call TRBD2 (6 bases). The source of this sequence is a man over 45 in good health and CMV-seropositive. This CDR3 is CASSGGGIGDEQYF. The CDR3 DNA is TGTGCCAGCAGTGGCGGCGGGATTGGGGACGAGCAGTACTTC.